What follows are 24 T cell receptor beta chains derived from one specimen sequenced in a study of tissue T cells after allogeneic stem cell transplantation. Here immunoSEQ multiplex PCR was the method, and the copy in TCRdb shows in-frame clones only, minus some. The table records 7,000 or so clones, 65% to 70% of them present only once. Sequenced: blood. These receptors were taken from a female BALB/c mouse in good health. The strain's MHC: H2-d.

This clone was seen a handful of times. Gene names denote mouse genes. Read sequence stops 1 residue before the CDR3 end, and the germline J gene provides the missing end. J is TRBJ2-5 and V is TRBV13-3, with D possibly TRBD2 on 7 matching bases. Trimming pared 3 bases from V and 3 bases from J, leaving 11 bases between. CDR1 NNHDY and CDR2 SYVADS come from the germline V gene. CDR3 size: 14 residues. The sequenced part of the CDR3 DNA is TGTGCCAGCAGTGGGGGGGCGCGGCAAGACACCCAGTAC. It translates to CASSGGARQDTQY. The full CDR3 sequence reads CASSGGARQDTQYF. The full variable domain, its missing parts supplied by reference TRBV13-3 and TRBJ2-5, is EAAVTQSPRSKVAVTGGKVTLSCHQTNNHDYMYWYRQDTGHGLRLIHYSYVADSTEKGDIPDGYKASRPSQENFSLILELASLSQTAVYFCASSGGARQDTQYFGPGTRLLVL.

As for this clone: Germline and genes here are mouse. The read finishes 1 residue shy of the CDR3 end, and the germline J gene is used to complete it. The rearrangement links TRBV13-2 to TRBJ2-1, with 8 positions matching TRBD2. The CDR3 contains 17 residues. With 0 bases clipped from V and 0 bases from J, the junction kept 5 bases outside the gene matches. Looked up from germline, CDR1 is NNHNN and CDR2 is SYGAGS (reference sequence). The CDR3 region is CASGDAGLGGNYAEQFF. The sequenced part of the CDR3 DNA is TGTGCCAGCGGTGATGCAGGGCTGGGGGGTAACTATGCTGAGCAGTTC.

Of note for this clone: Mouse gene names apply. The CDR3 end falls 1 residue outside the read, so it is completed with the germline J gene. The V call is TRBV4, the J call TRBJ1-5; TRBD1 agrees at 7 bases. V shed 5 bases, J shed 0 bases, and the junction held 4 bases outside the gene matches. CDR3 size: 15 residues. Looked up from germline, CDR1 is LGHDT and CDR2 is YNNKQL (reference sequence). The CDR3: CASSPTGYNNQAPLF. The covered CDR3 bases are TGTGCCAGCAGCCCGACAGGGTATAACAACCAGGCTCCGCTT. Complete variable domain (other parts from reference TRBV4 and TRBJ1-5): ETAVFQTPNYHVTQVGNEVSFNCKQTLGHDTMYWYKQDSKKLLKIMFSYNNKQLIVNETVPRRFSPQSSDKAHLNLRIKSVEPEDSAVYLCASSPTGYNNQAPLFGEGTRLSVL.

This clone has only a few counts. The genes are named according to mouse. The read ends 1 residue before the CDR3 terminus; that terminus is restored from the germline J gene. The chain has TRBV20 and TRBJ2-7; 8 positions agree with TRBD1. The germline V gene has CDR1 GFQATS and CDR2 STVNSAI. V trimming: 1 base; J trimming: 7 bases; junction bases outside the gene matches: 6. This CDR3 spans 13 amino acids. The sequenced part of the CDR3 DNA is TGTGGTGCTAGGGGACAGGGGATGGGAGAACAGTAC. This codes for CGARGQGMGEQY. The full CDR3 reads CGARGQGMGEQYF.

Turning to this clone: Gene and germline names: mouse. The DNA ends 1 residue before the CDR3 does, and the rest of the CDR3 is filled in from the germline J gene. J is TRBJ2-5 and V is TRBV13-2; possible D gene TRBD2, 5 bases. V lost 4 bases, J lost 3 bases, and 9 bases lay in between. CDR1 NNHNN and CDR2 SYGAGS come from the germline V gene (reference sequence). The CDR3 is made up of 13 amino acids. CDR3 region: CASGFLGQDTQYF. The covered CDR3 bases are TGTGCCAGCGGTTTCCTGGGACAAGACACCCAGTAC.

In its sample, this clone was seen once. Mouse gene names apply. The CDR3 goes on 1 residue after the read ends, and that part is filled in from the germline J gene. The V and J genes are TRBV14 and TRBJ2-2; D gene ambiguous. CDR3 length: 14 residues. V dropped 1 base and J dropped 1 base, with 5 bases sitting between them. Germline CDR1 and CDR2: SGHDT and FRDEAV. The CDR3 sequence: CASSFQKNTGQLYF. Incomplete CDR3 DNA: TGTGCCAGCAGTTTCCAGAAAAACACCGGGCAGCTCTAC. Variable domain in full (rest from reference TRBV14 and TRBJ2-2): EAGVTQSPRYAVLQEGQAVSFWCDPISGHDTLYWYQQPRDQGPQLLVYFRDEAVIDNSQLPSDRFSAVRPKGTNSTLKIQSAKQGDTATYLCASSFQKNTGQLYFGEGSKLTVL.

This clone appeared a few times. The listed genes are named as in mouse. The read falls 1 residue short of the CDR3 end, and the missing part is taken from the germline J gene. The chain uses TRBV13-2 and TRBJ2-7; 8 bases agree with TRBD2. The CDR3 totals 15 residues. CDR1 and CDR2 (germline): NNHNN, SYGAGS (reference sequence). Germline trimming cut 0 bases from V and 2 bases from J; bases unmatched to any gene: 4. The CDR3 loop is CASGDVGGRAYEQYF. Incomplete CDR3 DNA: TGTGCCAGCGGTGATGTGGGGGGGAGGGCCTATGAACAGTAC.

Comments on this clone: Here the gene names and germline are mouse. The CDR3 goes on 1 residue after the read ends, and that part is filled in from the germline J gene. This chain joins TRBV14 and TRBJ2-3; D remains unclear. Germline CDR1 is SGHDT and CDR2 is FRDEAV. This CDR3 is 14 amino acids long. With 2 bases removed from V and 0 bases from J, the gap between germline ends came to 7 bases. Partial CDR3 DNA: TGTGCCAGCAGTTTAGGAACTAGTGCAGAAACGCTGTAT. Its protein product is CASSLGTSAETLY. The whole CDR3 is CASSLGTSAETLYF.

Worth noting for this clone: Gene names and germline refer to mouse. The CDR3 spells CASSPGTGDTEVFF. The covered CDR3 bases are TGTGCCAGCAGCCCCGGGACAGGGGACACAGAAGTCTTC. The chain joins TRBV5 to TRBJ1-1; TRBD1 matches 10 bases. Read data end 1 residue before the CDR3 end; the end is taken from the germline J gene. V shed 4 bases, J shed 3 bases, and the junction held 2 bases outside the gene matches. The CDR3 sequence is 14 residues long. Germline loops: CDR1 LGHNA, CDR2 YNLKQL (reference sequence).

There are a few counts of this clone. The genes and germline here are from mouse. Read sequence stops 1 residue before the CDR3 end, and the germline J gene provides the missing end. The chain uses TRBV19 and TRBJ2-7; 7 positions agree with TRBD1. Trimming at V came to 5 bases and at J to 4 bases, leaving 0 bases not matched to a gene. The CDR3 loop spans 11 amino acids. CDR1 and CDR2 (germline): FNHDT, SITEND (reference sequence). The CDR3 reads CASRQGYEQYF. Partial CDR3 DNA: TGTGCCAGCAGACAGGGGTATGAACAGTAC.

Turning to this clone: Genes and germline are mouse. The read finishes 1 residue shy of the CDR3 end, and the germline J gene is used to complete it. The chain is built from TRBV29 and TRBJ1-4; tentatively, D is TRBD1 (6 bases). CDR1 is MSHET, CDR2 SYDVDS, per germline. The CDR3 consists of 15 residues. V shed 3 bases and J shed 4 bases, with 12 bases lying between them. The DNA read from the CDR3 is TGTGCTAGCAGTTTCCCGGGACAAAACAACGAAAGATTATTT. It is translated as CASSFPGQNNERLF. The CDR3, in full, reads CASSFPGQNNERLFF.

Comment on this clone: A junction end diverges from the germline sequence, so it may reflect a read error. The gene names given are mouse names. Coverage ceases 1 residue before the CDR3 finishes, and the germline J gene fills in the end. The rearrangement links TRBV13-3 to TRBJ2-7; 12 bases line up with TRBD2. The CDR3 is 16 amino acids. CDR1 is NNHDY and CDR2 is SYVADS in the germline V gene. The CDR3 DNA, read in part, is TGTGCCAGCGGTGATCCTCCGGGACTGGGGGGCTATGAACAGTAC. Translated, it gives CASGDPPGLGGYEQY. The full CDR3 is CASGDPPGLGGYEQYF.

On this clone itself: Germline and genes: mouse. The CDR3 extends 1 residue past the end of the read, so its final part is completed from the germline J gene. V gene TRBV13-1 combines with J gene TRBJ2-2, with D maybe TRBD1 (5 bases). The germline gives CDR1 NSHNY, CDR2 SYGAGN. This CDR3 contains 14 residues. Deletions cut 3 bases from V and 4 bases from J, with 10 bases between. The CDR3 here is CASSAREGTGQLYF. The sequenced CDR3 bases are TGTGCCAGCAGTGCCAGGGAAGGCACCGGGCAGCTCTAC.

In regard to this clone: Each gene name is a mouse one. The read terminates 1 residue before the CDR3 end, so the remaining end is supplied by the germline J gene. This chain links TRBV5 with TRBJ2-5; TRBD2 aligns across 8 bases. Losses at the gene ends were 0 bases for V and 8 bases for J; bases not matched to a gene: 4. CDR3 length: 14 amino acids. Germline V CDR1 and CDR2: LGHNA, YNLKQL (reference sequence). CDR3 DNA (partial): TGTGCCAGCAGCCAAGACTGGGGGGCGGGCACCCAGTAC. It specifies CASSQDWGAGTQY. The full CDR3 is CASSQDWGAGTQYF.

On this clone: Germline and genes: mouse. The CDR3 extends 1 residue past the end of the read, so its final part is completed from the germline J gene. V is TRBV19 and J is TRBJ2-1; D perhaps matches TRBD2 (7 bases). V was clipped by 2 bases and J by 6 bases, with 12 bases between them. In germline, CDR1 is FNHDT, CDR2 SITEND (reference sequence). CDR3 length: 14 amino acids. Incomplete CDR3 DNA: TGTGCCAGCAGTATGTGGGGGGCGCTTGCTGAGCAGTTC. Translation: CASSMWGALAEQF. The full CDR3 protein reads CASSMWGALAEQFF.

On this clone itself: All gene names here are mouse names. The read terminates 1 residue before the CDR3 end, so the remaining end is supplied by the germline J gene. V gene TRBV31 combines with J gene TRBJ2-1; D call uncertain. V lost 3 bases, J lost 0 bases, and 9 bases lay in between. CDR1 and CDR2 from the germline V gene are GKSSPN and SITVG. The CDR3 sequence is 14 residues long. The CDR3 loop reads CAWSPRYNYAEQFF. Incomplete CDR3 DNA: TGTGCCTGGAGCCCCCGGTATAACTATGCTGAGCAGTTC.

As for this clone: These gene names are mouse names. The read terminates 1 residue before the CDR3 end, so the remaining end is supplied by the germline J gene. The V gene is TRBV29, the J gene TRBJ1-4, with D possibly being TRBD1 (5 bases). The CDR3 sequence is 14 residues long. Trimming left V 4 bases short and J 0 bases short, with 6 bases between. The V gene's germline CDR1 is MSHET and CDR2 SYDVDS. CDR3 DNA (partial): TGTGCTAGCAGTTGGACAATTTCCAACGAAAGATTATTT. This codes for CASSWTISNERLF. Given in full, the CDR3 is CASSWTISNERLFF. Supplemented by reference TRBV29 and TRBJ1-4, the full variable domain reads DMKVTQMPRYLIKRMGENVLLECGQDMSHETMYWYRQDPGLGLQLIYISYDVDSNSEGDIPKGYRVSRKKREHFSLILDSAKTNQTSVYFCASSWTISNERLFFGHGTKLSVL.

Concerning this clone itself: Mouse gene names apply. With the read ending 1 residue before the CDR3 end, the germline J gene is used to fill in that end. This chain joins TRBV5 and TRBJ2-1; TRBD2 might be the D (6 bases). The CDR3 spans 15 residues. The V gene lost 0 bases and the J gene lost 1 base, with 7 bases spanning the gap. From germline, CDR1 is LGHNA and CDR2 YNLKQL (reference sequence). The DNA read from the CDR3 is TGTGCCAGCAGCCAAGAAACTGGGAACTATGCTGAGCAGTTC. This translates into CASSQETGNYAEQF. In full, the CDR3 reads CASSQETGNYAEQFF.

A word on this clone: Gene and germline names: mouse. With the read ending 1 residue before the CDR3 end, the germline J gene is used to fill in that end. The chain employs TRBV4 and TRBJ2-3; no firm D call. V was cut by 3 bases and J by 0 bases, with 7 bases left in between. The V gene's germline CDR1 is LGHDT and CDR2 YNNKQL (reference sequence). This CDR3 comprises 14 residues. The CDR3 DNA, read in part, is TGTGCCAGCAGCTATAAAACTAGTGCAGAAACGCTGTAT. Translation gives CASSYKTSAETLY. The CDR3 in its entirety is CASSYKTSAETLYF.

To note about this clone: Gene names follow the mouse nomenclature. Read coverage stops 1 residue before the CDR3 terminus; the germline J gene supplies the remainder. This rearrangement joins TRBV13-2 to TRBJ2-7; 9 nucleotides line up with TRBD1. The CDR3 has 14 amino acids. With 2 bases clipped from V and 4 bases from J, the junction kept 4 bases outside the gene matches. CDR1 is NNHNN, CDR2 SYGAGS, per germline (reference sequence). CDR3 in amino acids: CASGEPGQGYEQYF. The sequenced part of the CDR3 DNA is TGTGCCAGCGGTGAGCCGGGACAGGGATATGAACAGTAC.

This clone turned up a few times. Gene labels here are mouse ones. The CDR3 end lies 1 residue beyond the end of the read and is filled in from the germline J gene. This chain uses TRBV5 with TRBJ2-1; 7 bases are shared with TRBD2. The germline V gene has CDR1 LGHNA and CDR2 YNLKQL (reference sequence). V was pared by 1 base and J by 3 bases, with 3 bases of the junction left unmatched. The CDR3 contains 15 residues. This chain's CDR3 is CASSQAPGGYAEQFF. Incomplete CDR3 DNA: TGTGCCAGCAGCCAAGCCCCTGGGGGCTATGCTGAGCAGTTC.

As concerns this clone: The gene symbols are mouse symbols. The CDR3 is cut off 1 residue early in the read; its end comes from the germline J gene. This chain connects TRBV13-3 to TRBJ2-5; D remains unclear. This CDR3 has 13 amino acids. Between the trimmed V and J ends, which lost 4 bases and 4 bases, there was a span of 10 bases. Germline CDR1 NNHDY, CDR2 SYVADS. CDR3 loop: CASSPGYEDTQYF. The sequenced CDR3 bases are TGTGCCAGCAGTCCCGGATATGAAGACACCCAGTAC.

As for this clone: The genes are named according to mouse. The CDR3 goes on 1 residue after the read ends, and that part is filled in from the germline J gene. The V gene is TRBV13-1, the J gene TRBJ1-6; D not resolved. TRBJ1-6 is classed as an ORF, of uncertain function. With 1 base removed from V and 4 bases from J, the gap between germline ends came to 9 bases. The CDR3 covers 15 residues. Germline CDR1 and CDR2: NSHNY and SYGAGN. The CDR3 sequence: CASSDSPGYNSPLYF. CDR3 bases read: TGTGCCAGCAGTGATTCCCCAGGATATAATTCGCCCCTCTAC.

With regard to this clone: Genes here carry mouse names. The read gets to within 1 residue of the CDR3 end, and the germline J gene fills in the rest. V is TRBV20 and J is TRBJ2-7; TRBD2 agrees at 10 bases. The germline CDR1 and CDR2 sequences are GFQATS and STVNSAI. Trimming cost V 4 bases and J 5 bases; bases outside gene matches: 5. The CDR3 runs 13 residues. Incomplete CDR3 DNA: TGTGGTGCTATCACTGGGGGGGTTGATGAACAGTAC. Its protein is CGAITGGVDEQY. In full, the CDR3 is CGAITGGVDEQYF.